The text below deals with one T cell receptor beta chain. Its cognate antigen is unknown. This specimen comes from a study of CD8 T cells in ankylosing spondylitis. Study results and caveats: Ankylosing spondylitis blood appeared to be characterized by a TCR beta motif of under ten highly homologous variants. Significant enrichment of disease-linked clones was reported in matched ankylosing spondylitis synovial fluid.

The CDR3 sequence is 16 residues long. In germline, CDR1 is SGHRS, CDR2 YFSETQ. V was pared by 3 bases and J by 4 bases, with 8 bases of the junction left unmatched. TCRdb reprocessed the 5' RACE reads via MiXCR and lists one record per CDR3 protein. This table has about 39,000 distinct CDR3 sequences, around a tenth appearing once. The gene calls are TRBV5-1 and TRBJ2-3, with TRBD2 matching 10 bases. The source is a male donor with ankylosing spondylitis or in good health (not recorded which). The sequencing input was blood, either unsorted or a sorted T cell fraction (not recorded which). The CDR3 protein is CASSSSGRANSDTQYF. The CDR3 DNA reads TGCGCCAGCAGCTCAAGCGGGAGGGCCAACTCAGATACGCAGTATTTT. The full variable domain, rest sourced from reference TRBV5-1 and TRBJ2-3, is KAGVTQTPRYLIKTRGQQVTLSCSPISGHRSVSWYQQTPGQGLQFLFEYFSETQRNKGNFPGRFSGRQFSNSRSEMNVSTLELGDSALYLCASSSSGRANSDTQYFGPGTRLTVL.